The clone carrying this TCR beta chain was detected once. The data stem from a study of blood T cell repertoires in COVID-19. Germline lookup yields CDR1 MDHEN and CDR2 SYDVKM. The CDR3 has 14 residues. V lost 8 bases, J lost 7 bases, and 11 bases stayed unmatched. As processed by the authors: Reference gene primer amplification gave estimated nucleated cell counts. Assay used: immunoSEQ multiplex PCR; TCRdb lists only in-frame clones, some missing. The V and J calls and the clone size are those of that table, but D and trimming were determined from the DNA. This sample yields about 110,000 clones, of which more than 65% are seen a single time; around 1.5% belongs to the top ten.

The sequence derives from a middle-aged man with acute or convalescent COVID-19. The sequenced material came from peripheral blood. The chain couples TRBV28 to TRBJ2-1; 7 nucleotides line up with TRBD2. CDR3 in amino acids: CASVASGYWNEQFF. CDR3 sequence (DNA): TGTGCCAGCGTGGCTAGCGGATATTGGAATGAGCAGTTCTTC.